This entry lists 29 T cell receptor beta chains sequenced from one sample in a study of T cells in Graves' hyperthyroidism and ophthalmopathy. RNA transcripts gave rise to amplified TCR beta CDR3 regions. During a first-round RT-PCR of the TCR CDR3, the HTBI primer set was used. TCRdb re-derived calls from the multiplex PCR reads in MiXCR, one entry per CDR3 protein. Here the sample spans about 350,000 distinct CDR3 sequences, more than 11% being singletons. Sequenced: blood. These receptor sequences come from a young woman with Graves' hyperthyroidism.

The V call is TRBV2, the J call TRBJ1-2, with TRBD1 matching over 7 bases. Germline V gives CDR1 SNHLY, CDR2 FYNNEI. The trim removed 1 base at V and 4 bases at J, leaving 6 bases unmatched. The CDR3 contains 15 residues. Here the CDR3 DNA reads TGTGCCAGCAGTGAAGAGGGGACAGCCTTCTATGGCTACACCTTC. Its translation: CASSEEGTAFYGYTF.

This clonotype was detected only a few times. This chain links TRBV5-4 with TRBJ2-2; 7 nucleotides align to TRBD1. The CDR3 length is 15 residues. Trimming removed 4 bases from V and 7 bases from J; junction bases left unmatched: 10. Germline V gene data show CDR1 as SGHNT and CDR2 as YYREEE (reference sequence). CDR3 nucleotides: TGTGCCAGCAGCAAAGGACAGGAATGGGACGGGGAGCTGTTTTTT. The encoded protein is CASSKGQEWDGELFF. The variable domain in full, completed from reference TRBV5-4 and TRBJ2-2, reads ETGVTQSPTHLIKTRGQQVTLRCSSQSGHNTVSWYQQALGQGPQFIFQYYREEENGRGNFPPRFSGLQFPNYSSELNVNALELDDSALYLCASSKGQEWDGELFFGEGSRLTVL.

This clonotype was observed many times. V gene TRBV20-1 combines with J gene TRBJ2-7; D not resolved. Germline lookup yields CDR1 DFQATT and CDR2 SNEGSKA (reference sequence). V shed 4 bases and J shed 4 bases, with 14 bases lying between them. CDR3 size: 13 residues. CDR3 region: CSAIQPGIYEQYF. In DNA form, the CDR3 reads TGCAGTGCTATTCAGCCCGGCATTTACGAGCAGTACTTC.

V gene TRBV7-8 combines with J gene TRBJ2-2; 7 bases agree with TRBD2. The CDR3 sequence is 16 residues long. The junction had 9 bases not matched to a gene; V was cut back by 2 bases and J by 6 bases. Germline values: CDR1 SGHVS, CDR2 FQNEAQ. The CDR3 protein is CASSLFRLAPAGELFF. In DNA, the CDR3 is TGTGCCAGCAGCTTATTCAGACTAGCCCCGGCCGGGGAGCTGTTTTTT.

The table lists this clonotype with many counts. Written as DNA, the CDR3 is TGTGCCAGCAGGACCCCAGATACGCAGTATTTT. It translates to CASRTPDTQYF. The chain combines TRBV28 with TRBJ2-3; unclear D gene. The CDR3 extends over 11 amino acids. Trimming pared 6 bases from V and 4 bases from J, leaving 5 bases between. The V gene's germline CDR1 is MDHEN and CDR2 SYDVKM.

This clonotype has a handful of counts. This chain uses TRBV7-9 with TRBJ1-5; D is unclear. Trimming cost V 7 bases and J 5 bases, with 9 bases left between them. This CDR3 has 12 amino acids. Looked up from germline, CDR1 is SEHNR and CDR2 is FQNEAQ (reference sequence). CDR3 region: CASTLGDQPQHF. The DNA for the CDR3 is TGTGCCAGCACCCTTGGAGATCAGCCCCAGCATTTT.

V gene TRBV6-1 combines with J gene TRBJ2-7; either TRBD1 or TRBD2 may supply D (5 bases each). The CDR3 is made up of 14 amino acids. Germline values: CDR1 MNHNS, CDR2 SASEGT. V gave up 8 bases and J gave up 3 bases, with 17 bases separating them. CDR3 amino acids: CASGQGTDHYEQYF. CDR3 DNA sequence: TGTGCCAGCGGCCAAGGGACGGACCACTACGAGCAGTACTTC.

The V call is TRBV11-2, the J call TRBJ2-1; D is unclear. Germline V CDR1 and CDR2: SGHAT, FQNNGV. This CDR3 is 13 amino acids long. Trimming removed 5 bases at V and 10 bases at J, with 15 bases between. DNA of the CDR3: TGTGCCAGCAGCCCCCCCGGCGGAATGGAGCAGTTCTTC. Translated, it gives CASSPPGGMEQFF. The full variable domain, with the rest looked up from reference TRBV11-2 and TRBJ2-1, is EAGVAQSPRYKIIEKRQSVAFWCNPISGHATLYWYQQILGQGPKLLIQFQNNGVVDDSQLPKDRFSAERLKGVDSTLKIQPAKLEDSAVYLCASSPPGGMEQFFGPGTRLTVL.

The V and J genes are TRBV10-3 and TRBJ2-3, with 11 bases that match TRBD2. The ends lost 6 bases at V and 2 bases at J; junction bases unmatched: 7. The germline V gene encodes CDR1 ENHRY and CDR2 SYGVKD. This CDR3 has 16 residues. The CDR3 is CAIRISGLAATDTQYF. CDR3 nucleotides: TGTGCCATCAGAATCTCGGGACTAGCGGCCACAGATACGCAGTATTTT.

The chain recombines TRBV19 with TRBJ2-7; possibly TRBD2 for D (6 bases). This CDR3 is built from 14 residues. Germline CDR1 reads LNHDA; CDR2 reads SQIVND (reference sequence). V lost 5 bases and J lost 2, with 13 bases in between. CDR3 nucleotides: TGTGCCAGTAGTCCCGGAGGGGCGGCCTACGAGCAGTACTTC. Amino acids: CASSPGGAAYEQYF.

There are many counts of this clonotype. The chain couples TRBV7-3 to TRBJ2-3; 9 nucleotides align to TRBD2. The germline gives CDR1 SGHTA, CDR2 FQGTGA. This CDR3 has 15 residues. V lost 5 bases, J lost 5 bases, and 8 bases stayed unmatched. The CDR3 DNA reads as TGTGCCAGCAGCCCGATGGCGGGAGGGCTAGATACGCAGTATTTT. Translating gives CASSPMAGGLDTQYF.

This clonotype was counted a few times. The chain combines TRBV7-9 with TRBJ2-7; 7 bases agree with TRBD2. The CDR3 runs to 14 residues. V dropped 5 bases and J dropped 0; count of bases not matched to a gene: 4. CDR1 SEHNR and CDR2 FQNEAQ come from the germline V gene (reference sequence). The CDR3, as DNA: TGTGCCAGCAGCGACTGGACTAGCTCCTACGAGCAGTACTTC. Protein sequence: CASSDWTSSYEQYF.

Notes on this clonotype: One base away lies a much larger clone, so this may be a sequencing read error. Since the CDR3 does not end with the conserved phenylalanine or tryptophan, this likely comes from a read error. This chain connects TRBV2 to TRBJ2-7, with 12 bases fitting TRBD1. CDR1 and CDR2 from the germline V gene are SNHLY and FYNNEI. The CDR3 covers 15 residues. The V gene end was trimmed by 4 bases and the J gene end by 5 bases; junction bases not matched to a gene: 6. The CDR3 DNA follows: TGTGCCAGCAGTGCCCGGGACAGGGGGCTCGACGAGCAGTACTCC. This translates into CASSARDRGLDEQYS.

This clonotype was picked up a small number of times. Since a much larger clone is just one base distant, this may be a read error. CDR3 loop: CAIPGGTGPYEQYF. The DNA of the CDR3 is TGTGCCATCCCTGGGGGGACAGGGCCATACGAGCAGTACTTC. This chain connects TRBV28 to TRBJ2-7; 9 bases fit TRBD1. J lost 4 bases, V lost 10 bases, and 11 bases had no gene match. The CDR3 covers 14 residues. Germline CDR1 and CDR2: MDHEN and SYDVKM.

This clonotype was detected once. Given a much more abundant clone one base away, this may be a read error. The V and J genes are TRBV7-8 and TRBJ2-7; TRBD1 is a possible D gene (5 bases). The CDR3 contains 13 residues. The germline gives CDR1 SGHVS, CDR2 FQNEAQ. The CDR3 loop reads CACSFDRRWEQYF. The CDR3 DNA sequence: TGTGCCTGCAGCTTCGACAGACGATGGGAGCAGTACTTC. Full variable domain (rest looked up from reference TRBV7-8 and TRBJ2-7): GAGVSQSPRYKVAKRGQDVALRCDPISGHVSLFWYQQALGQGPEFLTYFQNEAQLDKSGLPSDRFFAERPEGSVSTLKIQRTQQEDSAVYLCACSFDRRWEQYFGPGTRLTVT.

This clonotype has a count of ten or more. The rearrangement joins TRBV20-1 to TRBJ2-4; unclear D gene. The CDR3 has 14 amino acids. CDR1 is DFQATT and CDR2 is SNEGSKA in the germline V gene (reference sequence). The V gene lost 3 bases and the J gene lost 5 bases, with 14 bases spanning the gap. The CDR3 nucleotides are TGCAGTGCTAGTCAGGCAGGAGAACAAAACATTCAGTACTTC. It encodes CSASQAGEQNIQYF.

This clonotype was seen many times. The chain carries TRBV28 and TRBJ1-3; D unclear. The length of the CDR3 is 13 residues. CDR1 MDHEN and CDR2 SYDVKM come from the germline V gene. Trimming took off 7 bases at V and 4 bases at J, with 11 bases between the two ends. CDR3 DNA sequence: TGTGCCAGCACCGCTCAACAGGGAAACACCATATATTTT. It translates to CASTAQQGNTIYF.

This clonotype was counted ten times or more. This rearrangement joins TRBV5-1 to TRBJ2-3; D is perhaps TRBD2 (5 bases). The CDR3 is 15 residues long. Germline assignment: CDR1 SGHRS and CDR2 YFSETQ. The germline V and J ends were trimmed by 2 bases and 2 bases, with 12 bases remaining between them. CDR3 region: CASSLRARDTDTQYF. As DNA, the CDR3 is TGCGCCAGCAGCTTACGAGCTCGGGACACAGATACGCAGTATTTT.

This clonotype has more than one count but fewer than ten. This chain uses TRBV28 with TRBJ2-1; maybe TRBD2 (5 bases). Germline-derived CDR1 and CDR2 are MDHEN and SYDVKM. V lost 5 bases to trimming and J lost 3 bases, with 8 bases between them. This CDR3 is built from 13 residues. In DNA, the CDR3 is TGTGCCAGCAGTCTCCGGGACTACAATGAGCAGTTCTTC. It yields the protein CASSLRDYNEQFF.

This chain's CDR3 is CASSLVSGASQNEQFF. CDR3 coding DNA: TGTGCCAGCAGCTTAGTAAGCGGGGCTTCCCAGAATGAGCAGTTCTTC. This rearrangement joins TRBV7-6 to TRBJ2-1; 7 nucleotides line up with TRBD2. CDR3 size: 16 residues. CDR1 and CDR2 from the germline V gene are SGHVS and FNYEAQ. The trim removed 1 base at V and 7 bases at J, leaving 10 bases unmatched.

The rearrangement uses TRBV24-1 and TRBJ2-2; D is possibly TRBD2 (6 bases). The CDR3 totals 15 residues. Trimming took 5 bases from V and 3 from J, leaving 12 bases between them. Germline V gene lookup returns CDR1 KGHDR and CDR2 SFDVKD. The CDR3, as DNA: TGTGCCACCAGTGCGGGCGGGATGTACACCGGGGAGCTGTTTTTT. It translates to CATSAGGMYTGELFF.

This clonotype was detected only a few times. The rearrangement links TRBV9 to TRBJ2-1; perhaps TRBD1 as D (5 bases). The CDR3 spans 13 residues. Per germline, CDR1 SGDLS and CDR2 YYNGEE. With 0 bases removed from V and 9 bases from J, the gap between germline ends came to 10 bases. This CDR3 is CASSVGRQPEQFF. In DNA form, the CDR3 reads TGTGCCAGCAGCGTAGGACGACAGCCTGAGCAGTTCTTC.

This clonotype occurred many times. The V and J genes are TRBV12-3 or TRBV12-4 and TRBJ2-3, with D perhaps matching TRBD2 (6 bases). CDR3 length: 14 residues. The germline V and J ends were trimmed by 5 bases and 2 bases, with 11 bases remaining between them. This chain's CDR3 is CASSTSHPTDTQYF. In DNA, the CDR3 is TGTGCCAGCAGTACTAGCCATCCCACAGATACGCAGTATTTT.

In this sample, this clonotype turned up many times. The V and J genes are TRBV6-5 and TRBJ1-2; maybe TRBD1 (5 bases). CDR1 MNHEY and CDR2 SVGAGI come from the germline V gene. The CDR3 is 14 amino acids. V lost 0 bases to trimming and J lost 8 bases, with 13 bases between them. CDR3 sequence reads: CASSYSGARVGYTF. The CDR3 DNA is TGTGCCAGCAGTTACTCAGGGGCCCGGGTCGGCTACACCTTC.

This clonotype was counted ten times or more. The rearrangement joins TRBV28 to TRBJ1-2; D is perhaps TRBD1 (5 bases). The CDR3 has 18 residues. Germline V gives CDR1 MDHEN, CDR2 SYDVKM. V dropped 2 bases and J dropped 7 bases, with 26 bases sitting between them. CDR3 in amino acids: CASSLIYKNRDSVLGYTF. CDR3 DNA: TGTGCCAGCAGTTTAATATACAAGAACCGGGACTCCGTACTTGGCTACACCTTC.

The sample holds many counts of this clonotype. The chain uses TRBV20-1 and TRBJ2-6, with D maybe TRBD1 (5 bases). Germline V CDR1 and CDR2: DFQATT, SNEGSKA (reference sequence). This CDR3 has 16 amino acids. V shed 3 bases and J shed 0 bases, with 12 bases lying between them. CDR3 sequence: CSASRWQGSGANVLTF. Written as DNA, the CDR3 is TGCAGTGCTAGTAGGTGGCAGGGCTCTGGGGCCAACGTCCTGACTTTC.

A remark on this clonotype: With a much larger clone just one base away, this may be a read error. CDR3 sequence: CANSTGGHYGYTF. CDR3 DNA: TGTGCCAACAGTACGGGGGGACACTATGGCTACACCTTC. This sequence joins TRBV28 and TRBJ1-2; D possibly corresponds to TRBD1 (5 bases). The CDR3 length is 13 residues. The germline CDR1 and CDR2 sequences are MDHEN and SYDVKM.

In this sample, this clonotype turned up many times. CDR3: CASSYLSGGQTDTQYF. The CDR3 nucleotides read TGTGCCAGCAGTTACTTGTCGGGAGGTCAGACAGATACGCAGTATTTT. J is TRBJ2-3 and V is TRBV6-6, with 7 bases identical to TRBD2. CDR1 is MNHNY and CDR2 is SVGAGI in the germline V gene (reference sequence). With 1 base clipped from V and 3 bases from J, the junction kept 7 bases outside the gene matches. This CDR3 spans 16 amino acids.

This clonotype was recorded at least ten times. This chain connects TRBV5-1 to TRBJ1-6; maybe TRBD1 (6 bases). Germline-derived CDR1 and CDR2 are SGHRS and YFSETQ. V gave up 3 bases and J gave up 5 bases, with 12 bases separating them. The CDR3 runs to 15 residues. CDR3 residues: CASSSGQRDNSPLHF. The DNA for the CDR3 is TGCGCCAGCAGCTCCGGACAGCGCGATAATTCACCCCTCCACTTT.